This entry concerns a single T cell receptor (beta chain). Its antigen is unidentified. Stated treatment: oral pan-JAK inhibitor, 5-10 mg twice daily. The data derive from a study of CD8+ T cells in alopecia areata. For the study at large: The SALT score measured affected scalp surface percentage in treated patients.

Reverse transcription of extracted RNA yielded cDNA, which provided the sequencing template. Repertoires were generated with immunoSEQ multiplex PCR, while TCRdb's copy carries only in-frame clones and drops some. The sample lists 95,000 to 110,000 clones, roughly 89% occurring once. Study-level results: Although TCR sharing was seen in mice, sharing across patients was less clear, possibly for HLA-related reasons. Especially in alopecia totalis/universalis, lesional scalp showed greater clonality than normal scalp did.

The sequences come from CD8+ T cells sorted from blood, collected at week 24, from a patient treated with tofacitinib. The receptor's source is a human donor with alopecia areata.

CDR3 in amino acids: CASSYGGQTEAFF. CDR3 DNA sequence: TGTGCCAGCAGTTACGGGGGCCAGACTGAAGCTTTCTTT. V and J are TRBV6-5 and TRBJ1-1; D perhaps matches TRBD1 (6 bases). Trimming left V 2 bases short and J 5 bases short, with 9 bases between. This CDR3 has 13 residues. Germline lookup yields CDR1 MNHEY and CDR2 SVGAGI.